These 28 T cell receptor beta chains share one sample of origin, sequenced in a study of blood T cell repertoires in COVID-19. Data came from immunoSEQ multiplex PCR; TCRdb stores just in-frame clones and leaves some out. The sample consists of 150,000 to 200,000 clones, approximately 89% of them appearing once. The specimen sequenced was PBMCs or T cells enriched from blood (not recorded which). These receptors were taken from a man aged 35 to 55 who had recovered from COVID-19.

The chain links TRBV7-3 to TRBJ1-1; D might be TRBD1 (6 bases). The germline V gene encodes CDR1 SGHTA and CDR2 FQGTGA. This CDR3 spans 15 amino acids. The V end was cut by 0 bases, the J end by 3 bases, with 11 bases between. Written as DNA, the CDR3 is TGTGCCAGCAGCTTAACGGCAGGGGCGGACACTGAAGCTTTCTTT. It is translated as CASSLTAGADTEAFF.

The chain combines TRBV6-4 with TRBJ2-7; 12 bases agree with TRBD1. V lost 3 bases to trimming and J lost 1 base; unmatched junction nucleotides: 10. This CDR3 is 18 amino acids long. Per germline, CDR1 MRHNA and CDR2 SNTAGT. The CDR3 region is CASSEGDRGLSLSYEQYF. In nucleotides, the CDR3 is TGTGCCAGCAGTGAGGGGGACAGGGGGCTAAGCCTTTCCTACGAGCAGTACTTC.

The genes are TRBV2 and TRBJ1-4, with 7 bases matching TRBD1. CDR1 is SNHLY and CDR2 is FYNNEI in the germline V gene. This CDR3 is 17 amino acids long. V was pared by 4 bases and J by 10 bases, with 18 bases of the junction left unmatched. The chain's CDR3 is CASSAVGSGRGSGKLFF. The DNA for the CDR3 is TGTGCCAGCAGTGCTGTGGGGTCGGGCAGGGGGTCGGGAAAACTGTTTTTT.

The DNA for the CDR3 is TGTGCCAGCAGCTTGACTAGCGGGAGCACAGATACGCAGTATTTT. Its protein product is CASSLTSGSTDTQYF. This sequence joins TRBV7-3 and TRBJ2-3, with TRBD2 matching 10 bases. CDR1 is SGHTA, CDR2 FQGTGA, per germline. The CDR3 runs to 15 residues. The trim removed 3 bases at V and 0 bases at J, leaving 0 bases unmatched.

The CDR3 DNA is TGTGCCAGCAGGGCTGAGGGGGAGGGGGCTTTCTTT. Its translation: CASRAEGEGAFF. V gene TRBV27 combines with J gene TRBJ1-1; perhaps TRBD1 as D (6 bases). V was trimmed by 6 bases and J by 11 bases, leaving 16 bases between them. The V gene's germline CDR1 is MNHEY and CDR2 SMNVEV (reference sequence). This CDR3 contains 12 residues.

The chain joins TRBV28 to TRBJ1-1, with D perhaps TRBD1 (5 bases). In germline, CDR1 is MDHEN, CDR2 SYDVKM. This CDR3 has 14 residues. Between the trimmed V and J ends, which lost 7 bases and 2 bases, there was a span of 14 bases. Here the CDR3 DNA reads TGTGCCAGCACCTTAGGTCAGGGAAACACTGAAGCTTTCTTT. This translates into CASTLGQGNTEAFF.

The chain has TRBV18 and TRBJ1-2, with D tentatively TRBD1 (5 bases). V was pared by 3 bases and J by 1 base, with 21 bases between. The CDR3 has 18 amino acids. Germline V gene sequence: CDR1 KGHSH, CDR2 LQKENI. CDR3 amino acids: CASSPERGGMWLNYGYTF. In nucleotides, the CDR3 is TGTGCCAGCTCACCGGAAAGGGGTGGTATGTGGCTTAACTATGGCTACACCTTC. Filled out from reference TRBV18 and TRBJ1-2, the complete variable domain reads NAGVMQNPRHLVRRRGQEARLRCSPMKGHSHVYWYRQLPEEGLKFMVYLQKENIIDESGMPKERFSAEFPKEGPSILRIQQVVRGDSAAYFCASSPERGGMWLNYGYTFGSGTRLTVV.

This clone was seen just once. This sequence joins TRBV19 and TRBJ2-1, with 14 bases matching TRBD2. The CDR3 runs 15 residues. Germline V CDR1 and CDR2: LNHDA, SQIVND (reference sequence). V was clipped by 5 bases and J by 10 bases; unmatched bases: 7. CDR3: CASSGGTSGSWEQFF. CDR3 DNA sequence: TGTGCCAGTAGTGGCGGGACTAGCGGGAGCTGGGAGCAGTTCTTC. Looking up the rest from reference TRBV19 and TRBJ2-1 gives the full variable domain: DGGITQSPKYLFRKEGQNVTLSCEQNLNHDAMYWYRQDPGQGLRLIYYSQIVNDFQKGDIAEGYSVSREKKESFPLTVTSAQKNPTAFYLCASSGGTSGSWEQFFGPGTRLTVL.

V and J are TRBV28 and TRBJ2-3; D perhaps matches TRBD1 (6 bases). The ends were cut back, 6 bases at V and 6 bases at J, with 19 bases in the middle. The CDR3 consists of 15 residues. Germline CDR1 MDHEN, CDR2 SYDVKM. CDR3 DNA: TGTGCCAGCAGCTTGACAGGCCCAAGTGGGGATACGCAGTATTTT. Protein sequence: CASSLTGPSGDTQYF. The full variable domain, rest sourced from reference TRBV28 and TRBJ2-3, is DVKVTQSSRYLVKRTGEKVFLECVQDMDHENMFWYRQDPGLGLRLIYFSYDVKMKEKGDIPEGYSVSREKKERFSLILESASTNQTSMYLCASSLTGPSGDTQYFGPGTRLTVL.

J is TRBJ1-2 and V is TRBV5-1; D is possibly TRBD1 (6 bases). Germline CDR1 and CDR2: SGHRS and YFSETQ. Deletions cut 4 bases from V and 5 bases from J, with 15 bases between. The CDR3 runs to 14 residues. CDR3 DNA sequence: TGCGCCAGCAGCCCGCCCGACAGGACATATGGCTACACCTTC. Translating gives CASSPPDRTYGYTF.

This sequence joins TRBV28 and TRBJ1-3; possible D gene TRBD1, 5 bases. The length of the CDR3 is 14 residues. Deletions cut 6 bases from V and 0 bases from J, with 9 bases between. Germline V gives CDR1 MDHEN, CDR2 SYDVKM. CDR3 region: CASSWRGSGNTIYF. The CDR3 nucleotides read TGTGCCAGCAGCTGGAGGGGCTCTGGAAACACCATATATTTT.

The chain couples TRBV18 to TRBJ2-2; tentatively, D is TRBD2 (5 bases). CDR1 and CDR2 (germline): KGHSH, LQKENI. The V end lost 0 bases, the J end lost 7 bases, and 12 bases lay between the germline ends. CDR3 length: 15 amino acids. The DNA of the CDR3 is TGTGCCAGCTCACCACCGAGGGAAGTTGGCGGGGAGCTGTTTTTT. This translates into CASSPPREVGGELFF.

The genes are TRBV2 and TRBJ1-1, with TRBD1 matching 7 bases. Unmatched junction bases numbered 6, after V lost 8 bases and J lost 0 bases. From germline, CDR1 is SNHLY and CDR2 FYNNEI. This CDR3 comprises 14 residues. DNA of the CDR3: TGTGCCAGCCCAGGGGGGCTTATGAACACTGAAGCTTTCTTT. Translating gives CASPGGLMNTEAFF.

The chain is built from TRBV5-1 and TRBJ2-5; D is undetermined. Germline V gene data show CDR1 as SGHRS and CDR2 as YFSETQ. The length of the CDR3 is 14 residues. V lost 3 bases and J 4 bases, leaving 13 bases between the germline ends. In nucleotides, the CDR3 is TGCGCCAGCAGCTCGCTACACCTAGGAGAGACCCAGTACTTC. As protein: CASSSLHLGETQYF.

The chain combines TRBV20-1 with TRBJ1-2; 10 bases fit TRBD1. With V trimmed by 3 bases and J by 4 bases, 2 bases remained unmatched. The CDR3 extends over 13 amino acids. CDR1 is DFQATT, CDR2 SNEGSKA, per germline (reference sequence). The DNA of the CDR3 is TGCAGTGCTAGTAGGACAGGGGGCTATGGCTACACCTTC. Translated, it gives CSASRTGGYGYTF.

This chain joins TRBV2 and TRBJ2-2; 7 bases align to TRBD2. V shed 3 bases and J 5 bases; nucleotides not matched to a gene: 9. Germline loops: CDR1 SNHLY, CDR2 FYNNEI. The CDR3 runs 16 residues. The CDR3 sequence: CASSDMAGRGTGELFF. DNA for the CDR3: TGTGCCAGCAGTGATATGGCAGGGAGGGGAACCGGGGAGCTGTTTTTT.

The chain has TRBV19 and TRBJ1-5, with D perhaps TRBD1 (6 bases). This CDR3 region has 14 residues. CDR1 and CDR2 (germline): LNHDA, SQIVND (reference sequence). The V gene lost 5 bases and the J gene lost 3 bases, with 11 bases spanning the gap. The CDR3 coding sequence is TGTGCCAGTAGTCCCAGACAGGCCAATCAGCCCCAGCATTTT. Translated: CASSPRQANQPQHF. Complete variable domain (other parts from reference TRBV19 and TRBJ1-5): DGGITQSPKYLFRKEGQNVTLSCEQNLNHDAMYWYRQDPGQGLRLIYYSQIVNDFQKGDIAEGYSVSREKKESFPLTVTSAQKNPTAFYLCASSPRQANQPQHFGDGTRLSIL.

This clone showed up just a few times. The V and J genes are TRBV6-6 and TRBJ1-1; D gene unclear. This CDR3 has 14 amino acids. CDR1 is MNHNY, CDR2 SVGAGI, per germline (reference sequence). The V end was cut by 8 bases, the J end by 4 bases, with 17 bases between. CDR3 sequence reads: CASVEVGDRTEAFF. The CDR3, as DNA: TGTGCCAGCGTGGAGGTCGGGGATCGCACTGAAGCTTTCTTT.

This chain uses TRBV9 with TRBJ1-1; possibly TRBD1 for D (6 bases). Germline V gene sequence: CDR1 SGDLS, CDR2 YYNGEE. The CDR3 is made up of 17 amino acids. V was clipped by 3 bases and J by 0 bases, with 18 bases between them. The CDR3 coding sequence is TGTGCCAGCAGCGCCCAAGGGGGGGTGCCTCTGAACACTGAAGCTTTCTTT. It specifies CASSAQGGVPLNTEAFF.

The chain employs TRBV25-1 and TRBJ2-1; perhaps TRBD2 as D (5 bases). Germline assignment: CDR1 MGHDK and CDR2 SYGVNS. The CDR3 totals 16 residues. With 4 bases removed from V and 7 bases from J, the gap between germline ends came to 20 bases. CDR3 nucleotides: TGTGCCAGCAGTGCCGCGGGCGGGTCCGTTTTTAATGAGCAGTTCTTC. Amino acid sequence: CASSAAGGSVFNEQFF.

The chain uses TRBV4-2 and TRBJ1-1; TRBD1 matches 8 bases. CDR1 is LGHNA, CDR2 YNFKEQ, per germline. V shed 3 bases and J 5 bases; nucleotides not matched to a gene: 2. The CDR3 contains 13 residues. This CDR3 is CASSHNRGTEAFF. CDR3 coding DNA: TGTGCCAGCAGCCATAACAGGGGGACTGAAGCTTTCTTT.

This clone appeared once. J is TRBJ2-2 and V is TRBV27; 8 bases line up with TRBD2. Germline CDR1 is MNHEY and CDR2 is SMNVEV (reference sequence). With 3 bases clipped from V and 4 bases from J, the junction kept 4 bases outside the gene matches. The CDR3 runs 15 residues. CDR3 loop: CASSFPGGGTGELFF. Here the CDR3 DNA reads TGTGCCAGCAGTTTCCCGGGAGGGGGCACCGGGGAGCTGTTTTTT.

This chain uses TRBV21-1 with TRBJ2-1; the table assigns TRBD2, which was not confirmed against the DNA. TRBV21-1 has pseudogene status. The CDR3 extends over 15 amino acids. The CDR3 DNA is TGTGCCAGCAGCAAAGAGAGGACTAGCGGGAATGAGCAGTTCTTC. This translates into CASSKERTSGNEQFF.

This clone was found once. The genes are TRBV6-2 or TRBV6-3 and TRBJ2-2; no definite D call. This CDR3 comprises 17 residues. CDR1 and CDR2 (germline): MNHEY, SVGEGT. V was trimmed by 4 bases and J by 0 bases, leaving 15 bases between them. CDR3 loop: CASSLLLGFANTGELFF. CDR3 sequence (DNA): TGTGCCAGCAGTTTGTTGCTCGGGTTCGCGAACACCGGGGAGCTGTTTTTT.

The chain has TRBV18 and TRBJ1-2; weak D call: TRBD1 (5 bases). V lost 3 bases and J 7 bases, leaving 15 bases between the germline ends. The CDR3 sequence is 14 residues long. CDR1 is KGHSH, CDR2 LQKENI, per germline. CDR3 residues: CASSPSKGVIGYTF. CDR3 sequence (DNA): TGTGCCAGCTCACCTTCCAAAGGGGTTATTGGCTACACCTTC.

The chain links TRBV30 to TRBJ1-5, with TRBD1 matching 7 bases. V lost 7 bases, J lost 6 bases, and 6 bases stayed unmatched. CDR3 length: 12 residues. Germline-derived CDR1 and CDR2 are GTSNPN and SVGIG (reference sequence). CDR3 region: CALQGLGQPQHF. For the CDR3, the DNA is TGTGCCTTACAGGGGCTGGGTCAGCCCCAGCATTTT.

The genes are TRBV12-3 or TRBV12-4 and TRBJ2-7; D is ambiguous. Between the trimmed V and J ends, which lost 8 bases and 3 bases, there was a span of 8 bases. The CDR3 is 11 amino acids. This CDR3 is CASGTGYEQYF. DNA for the CDR3: TGTGCCAGCGGCACGGGCTACGAGCAGTACTTC.

The rearrangement joins TRBV25-1 to TRBJ2-2, with D possibly being TRBD2 (6 bases). Trimming took off 3 bases at V and 0 bases at J, with 8 bases between the two ends. This CDR3 has 15 amino acids. CDR1 is MGHDK and CDR2 is SYGVNS in the germline V gene. The CDR3 DNA reads TGTGCCAGCAGTGAGGGGGGATCGAACACCGGGGAGCTGTTTTTT. This sequence encodes CASSEGGSNTGELFF. Combining the CDR3 with reference TRBV25-1 and TRBJ2-2 gives the whole variable domain EADIYQTPRYLVIGTGKKITLECSQTMGHDKMYWYQQDPGMELHLIHYSYGVNSTEKGDLSSESTVSRIRTEHFPLTLESARPSHTSQYLCASSEGGSNTGELFFGEGSRLTVL.